Ten or more counts support the clone carrying this T cell receptor beta chain. Its matching antigen is unknown. This CDR3 has 13 amino acids. Germline V gene data show CDR1 as SGHDN and CDR2 as FVKESK. After removal of 0 bases from V and 9 bases from J, the junction contained 5 bases not matched to a gene. Amplification of TCR alpha and beta CDR3 regions from RNA used iRepertoire nested multiplex PCR. For one-step reverse transcription and amplification, about 85-400 ng of tissue mRNA or PBMC total RNA was used. Each CDR3 protein is one row after TCRdb ran MiXCR on the multiplex PCR reads. The data hold about 130,000 distinct CDR3 sequences, with roughly 20% observed a single time. The sample originates from a study of glioma-infiltrating T cells. Overall study findings and caveats: Tissue-blood divergence was below expectation in non-neoplastic patients, above in gliomas. CDR3 overlap between tissue and blood was very small.

Sequenced sample: glioma tissue, nonneoplastic brain tissue, or PBMCs (not recorded which). The clonotype comes from a human donor with low-grade glioma or glioblastoma, undergoing nonglioma brain surgery, or in good health (not recorded which). This chain links TRBV14 with TRBJ2-7; 7 nucleotides align to TRBD2. DNA of the CDR3: TGTGCCAGCAGCCAAGACGGCGGGGGTGCGCAGTACTTC. It encodes CASSQDGGGAQYF. Supplemented by reference TRBV14 and TRBJ2-7, the full variable domain reads EAGVTQFPSHSVIEKGQTVTLRCDPISGHDNLYWYRRVMGKEIKFLLHFVKESKQDESGMPNNRFLAERTGGTYSTLKVQPAELEDSGVYFCASSQDGGGAQYFGPGTRLTVT.